This paragraph covers one T cell receptor beta chain sequence. Germline V gives CDR1 SEHNR, CDR2 FQNEAQ (reference sequence). The CDR3 sequence is 15 residues long. V was shortened by 4 bases and J by 1 base, with 10 bases between the two germline ends. The data belong to a study of cytomegalovirus exposure and HLA in healthy donors. Researchers ran the PCR with 60 Vbeta and 13 Jbeta primers. Only in-frame clones appear in the TCRdb table, and some are missing; sequencing was by immunoSEQ multiplex PCR. The sample has 130,000 to 150,000 clones, 70% to 80% seen once. The clonotype was recovered from a man younger than 30 in good health and CMV-seronegative. Specimen: PBMCs. This chain links TRBV7-9 with TRBJ2-2, with a possible D match to TRBD2 (6 bases). This CDR3 reads CASSSWRGNTGELFF. The CDR3 DNA reads TGTGCCAGCAGCTCATGGAGGGGGAACACCGGGGAGCTGTTTTTT.